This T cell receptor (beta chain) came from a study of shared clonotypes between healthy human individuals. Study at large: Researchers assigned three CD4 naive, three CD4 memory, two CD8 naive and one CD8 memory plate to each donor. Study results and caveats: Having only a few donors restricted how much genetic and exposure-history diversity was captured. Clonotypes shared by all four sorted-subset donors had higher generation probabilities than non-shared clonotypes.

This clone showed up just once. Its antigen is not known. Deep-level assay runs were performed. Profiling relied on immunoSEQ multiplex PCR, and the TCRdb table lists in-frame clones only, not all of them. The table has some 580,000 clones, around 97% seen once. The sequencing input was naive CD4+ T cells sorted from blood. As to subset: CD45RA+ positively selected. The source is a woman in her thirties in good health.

The CDR3 DNA follows: TGTGCCAGCAGCGTAGCACCCTACACTACTAGCACAGATACGCAGTATTTT. It is translated as CASSVAPYTTSTDTQYF. This chain uses TRBV9 with TRBJ2-3, with D uncertain. Trimming removed 0 bases from V and 0 bases from J, with 14 bases in between. Per germline, CDR1 SGDLS and CDR2 YYNGEE. CDR3 length equals 17 residues. The whole variable domain, filled in from reference TRBV9 and TRBJ2-3, reads DSGVTQTPKHLITATGQRVTLRCSPRSGDLSVYWYQQSLDQGLQFLIQYYNGEERAKGNILERFSAQQFPDLHSELNLSSLELGDSALYFCASSVAPYTTSTDTQYFGPGTRLTVL.